These 32 T cell receptor beta chains originate from one sample sequenced in a study of cytomegalovirus exposure and HLA in healthy donors. It was with 60 Vbeta and 13 Jbeta primers that the PCR ran. TCRdb's copy holds only in-frame clones and misses some; the assay was immunoSEQ multiplex PCR. The sample totals tens of thousands of clones. The sample taken for sequencing was PBMCs. These receptors all stem from a middle-aged man in good health and CMV-seronegative.

V and J are TRBV5-1 and TRBJ2-5; 7 nucleotides agree with TRBD1. The CDR3 has 15 amino acids. V gave up 0 bases and J gave up 1 base; unmatched junction bases: 3. Germline loops: CDR1 SGHRS, CDR2 YFSETQ. The CDR3 sequence: CASSLGGTAQETQYF. The CDR3 nucleotides read TGCGCCAGCAGCTTGGGAGGGACAGCCCAAGAGACCCAGTACTTC.

The genes are TRBV7-9 and TRBJ1-4, with no clear D. V shed 5 bases and J shed 2 bases, with 15 bases lying between them. The CDR3 is 16 residues long. Germline CDR1 reads SEHNR; CDR2 reads FQNEAQ (reference sequence). The CDR3 is CASSPPLGITNEKLFF. The CDR3 region has the DNA TGTGCCAGCAGCCCCCCACTAGGGATTACTAATGAAAAACTGTTTTTT.

The V gene is TRBV30, the J gene TRBJ2-2; a possible D gene is TRBD2 (6 bases). The V and J ends lost 4 bases and 4 bases respectively, with 10 bases between them. The CDR3 is 13 residues long. From germline, CDR1 is GTSNPN and CDR2 SVGIG (reference sequence). CDR3 sequence (DNA): TGTGCCTGGAAGGACGGGAGCACCGGGGAGCTGTTTTTT. It specifies CAWKDGSTGELFF.

The chain uses TRBV21-1 and TRBJ2-4; TRBD1 was called by the table and not checked on the DNA. TRBV21-1 is a known pseudogene. This CDR3 is 15 amino acids long. This chain's CDR3 is CASTKTTTTKNIQYF. The CDR3 bases are TGTGCCAGCACCAAGACGACAACGACCAAAAACATTCAGTACTTC.

The chain has TRBV7-9 and TRBJ1-4; 8 nucleotides agree with TRBD1. The V gene's germline CDR1 is SEHNR and CDR2 FQNEAQ (reference sequence). The CDR3 runs to 14 residues. The V gene end was trimmed by 5 bases and the J gene end by 6 bases; junction bases not matched to a gene: 5. The chain's CDR3 is CASSQDRAHEKLFF. As DNA, the CDR3 is TGTGCCAGCAGCCAGGACAGGGCCCATGAAAAACTGTTTTTT.

The V call is TRBV14, the J call TRBJ2-7; 8 positions agree with TRBD1. The length of the CDR3 is 15 residues. CDR1 and CDR2 from the germline V gene are SGHDN and FVKESK. Unmatched junction bases numbered 11, after V lost 3 bases and J lost 7 bases. Written as DNA, the CDR3 is TGTGCCAGCAGCCAGGACACAGGGGGGATTCAGGAGCAGTACTTC. This translates into CASSQDTGGIQEQYF.

This chain links TRBV9 with TRBJ2-2; 10 bases are shared with TRBD2. V trimming: 3 bases; J trimming: 2 bases; junction bases outside the gene matches: 7. Per germline, CDR1 SGDLS and CDR2 YYNGEE. The CDR3 has 17 amino acids. CDR3 coding DNA: TGTGCCAGCAGCGCCAACCGACTAGCGGGTAACACCGGGGAGCTGTTTTTT. Translating gives CASSANRLAGNTGELFF.

This chain uses TRBV7-2 with TRBJ2-5; 8 bases are shared with TRBD2. The CDR3 contains 14 residues. In germline, CDR1 is SGHTA, CDR2 FQGNSA. The trim removed 7 bases at V and 2 bases at J, leaving 6 bases unmatched. CDR3 bases: TGTGCCAGCAATGACGGCGGGGGGCAAGAGACCCAGTACTTC. Translation: CASNDGGGQETQYF.

The J gene is TRBJ1-1, the V gene TRBV27; 12 nucleotides align to TRBD1. Looked up from germline, CDR1 is MNHEY and CDR2 is SMNVEV (reference sequence). The CDR3 runs to 15 residues. V was pared by 3 bases and J by 7 bases, with 6 bases of the junction left unmatched. In DNA form, the CDR3 reads TGTGCCAGCAGTTTGAAGGGACAGGGGGCACATGAAGCTTTCTTT. This translates into CASSLKGQGAHEAFF.

Written as DNA, the CDR3 is TGCAGCGTTTTCCAGTGGGGTCAGGGCCTGAACACTGAAGCTTTCTTT. This sequence encodes CSVFQWGQGLNTEAFF. This sequence joins TRBV29-1 and TRBJ1-1; D might be TRBD1 (5 bases). The CDR3 has 16 residues. Germline values: CDR1 SQVTM, CDR2 ANQGSEA. The V and J ends lost 5 bases and 0 bases respectively, with 19 bases between them.

J is TRBJ1-5 and V is TRBV7-9; D remains ambiguous. CDR3 size: 13 residues. V was cut by 5 bases and J by 7 bases, with 12 bases left in between. Per germline, CDR1 SEHNR and CDR2 FQNEAQ (reference sequence). The CDR3 region has the DNA TGTGCCAGCAGCCAGGACGGGAGGCAGCCCCAGCATTTT. This codes for CASSQDGRQPQHF. Supplemented by reference TRBV7-9 and TRBJ1-5, the full variable domain reads DTGVSQNPRHKITKRGQNVTFRCDPISEHNRLYWYRQTLGQGPEFLTYFQNEAQLEKSRLLSDRFSAERPKGSFSTLEIQRTEQGDSAMYLCASSQDGRQPQHFGDGTRLSIL.

DNA for the CDR3: TGTGCCAGCAGTTTCTCAACTAATGAAAAACTGTTTTTT. Translating gives CASSFSTNEKLFF. The chain is built from TRBV28 and TRBJ1-4; D is undetermined. With 3 bases removed from V and 0 bases from J, the gap between germline ends came to 2 bases. Per germline, CDR1 MDHEN and CDR2 SYDVKM. The CDR3 runs to 13 residues.

This rearrangement joins TRBV30 to TRBJ1-1, with D possibly matching TRBD1 (5 bases). Trimming shortened V by 4 bases and J by 1 base, and 13 bases separated the two germline ends. Germline V gene sequence: CDR1 GTSNPN, CDR2 SVGIG (reference sequence). The CDR3 contains 14 residues. The CDR3 nucleotides read TGTGCCTGGACGGTCTTGGGGCCGAACACTGAAGCTTTCTTT. Translated, it gives CAWTVLGPNTEAFF.

This chain joins TRBV4-2 and TRBJ1-4; 7 nucleotides match TRBD1. The ends lost 4 bases at V and 5 bases at J; junction bases unmatched: 7. The CDR3 extends over 15 amino acids. The germline gives CDR1 LGHNA, CDR2 YNFKEQ. CDR3 amino acids: CASSPTLTGNEKLFF. Written as DNA, the CDR3 is TGTGCCAGCAGCCCCACCTTGACAGGGAATGAAAAACTGTTTTTT.

V is TRBV5-1 and J is TRBJ2-5, with TRBD2 matching over 16 bases. CDR1 is SGHRS and CDR2 is YFSETQ in the germline V gene. The CDR3 contains 16 residues. The V segment lost 3 bases and the J segment 5 bases; nucleotides outside the gene matches: 4. The CDR3 DNA reads as TGCGCCAGCAGCTACGGGACTAGCGGGGGGGCGGAGACCCAGTACTTC. Its protein product is CASSYGTSGGAETQYF.

This chain joins TRBV5-1 and TRBJ1-1; tentatively, D is TRBD1 (6 bases). The V gene lost 6 bases and the J gene lost 5 bases, with 17 bases spanning the gap. Germline-derived CDR1 and CDR2 are SGHRS and YFSETQ. The CDR3 extends over 14 amino acids. This chain's CDR3 is CASTTELGGTEAFF. The CDR3 bases are TGCGCCAGCACCACTGAATTAGGGGGTACTGAAGCTTTCTTT.

The chain employs TRBV27 and TRBJ1-2; D might be TRBD1 (6 bases). V lost 4 bases, J lost 2 bases, and 14 bases lay in between. This CDR3 contains 15 residues. CDR1 MNHEY and CDR2 SMNVEV come from the germline V gene (reference sequence). CDR3 DNA: TGTGCCAGCAGTTCCCCCGGGACATCAAACTATGGCTACACCTTC. Translation gives CASSSPGTSNYGYTF.

This chain connects TRBV30 to TRBJ1-5, with D perhaps matching TRBD1 (5 bases). This CDR3 has 14 amino acids. The germline CDR1 and CDR2 sequences are GTSNPN and SVGIG (reference sequence). Deletions cut 2 bases from V and 0 bases from J, with 8 bases between. For the CDR3, the DNA is TGTGCCTGGAGTCCAGGGTATAGCAATCAGCCCCAGCATTTT. The encoded protein is CAWSPGYSNQPQHF.

The chain links TRBV6-1 to TRBJ2-4; possible D gene TRBD1, 6 bases. CDR1 MNHNS and CDR2 SASEGT come from the germline V gene. This CDR3 has 11 residues. Trimming cost V 8 bases and J 11 bases, with 13 bases left between them. CDR3 nucleotide sequence: TGTGCCAGCTTTGGGGACATCGTTCAGTACTTC. It yields the protein CASFGDIVQYF.

The rearrangement uses TRBV6-1 and TRBJ2-3; TRBD2 agrees at 8 bases. The CDR3 extends over 16 amino acids. J lost 2 bases, V lost 1 base, and 5 bases had no gene match. CDR1 and CDR2 (germline): MNHNS, SASEGT. Here the CDR3 DNA reads TGTGCCAGCAGTGAAGACCTAGCGGGTTACACAGATACGCAGTATTTT. Protein: CASSEDLAGYTDTQYF.

The CDR3 DNA is TGTGCCAGCAGCGAGCAGGGGTTCGGCTACACCTTC. The encoded protein is CASSEQGFGYTF. This chain connects TRBV5-4 to TRBJ1-2; tentatively, D is TRBD1 (6 bases). The CDR3 consists of 12 residues. Germline V lookup: CDR1 SGHNT, CDR2 YYREEE (reference sequence). V was cut by 4 bases and J by 8 bases, with 12 bases left in between. The full variable domain, with the rest looked up from reference TRBV5-4 and TRBJ1-2, is ETGVTQSPTHLIKTRGQQVTLRCSSQSGHNTVSWYQQALGQGPQFIFQYYREEENGRGNFPPRFSGLQFPNYSSELNVNALELDDSALYLCASSEQGFGYTFGSGTRLTVV.

V usage is TRBV11-2 and J usage is TRBJ2-1; TRBD2 agrees at 9 bases. Germline assignment: CDR1 SGHAT and CDR2 FQNNGV. The junction had 6 bases not matched to a gene; V was cut back by 5 bases and J by 7 bases. CDR3 length: 14 amino acids. The CDR3 nucleotides are TGTGCCAGCAGCGCCGCGGGGGGGTGGAATGAGCAGTTCTTC. Amino acid sequence: CASSAAGGWNEQFF.

The chain joins TRBV5-1 to TRBJ1-5; D is ambiguous. Deletions cut 2 bases from V and 5 bases from J, with 8 bases between. CDR1 is SGHRS, CDR2 YFSETQ, per germline. The CDR3 loop spans 13 amino acids. CDR3 residues: CASSFEGDQPQHF. The CDR3 region has the DNA TGCGCCAGCAGCTTCGAGGGCGATCAGCCCCAGCATTTT.

The chain links TRBV6-5 to TRBJ1-1; no definite D call. Trimming pared 0 bases from V and 1 base from J, leaving 6 bases between. Germline V CDR1 and CDR2: MNHEY, SVGAGI. This CDR3 contains 14 residues. CDR3 amino acids: CASSYSAENTEAFF. In nucleotides, the CDR3 is TGTGCCAGCAGTTACTCGGCCGAGAACACTGAAGCTTTCTTT.

The chain is built from TRBV7-6 and TRBJ1-5, with a weak D call TRBD1 (5 bases). Trimming shortened V by 1 base and J by 0 bases, and 19 bases separated the two germline ends. This CDR3 region has 19 residues. Germline V gene lookup returns CDR1 SGHVS and CDR2 FNYEAQ. The CDR3 loop is CASSLDRGRTLCSNQPQHF. CDR3 DNA sequence: TGTGCCAGCAGCTTAGATAGGGGAAGAACACTGTGTAGCAATCAGCCCCAGCATTTT.

V gene TRBV6-1 combines with J gene TRBJ2-1; 12 bases align to TRBD2. The germline CDR1 and CDR2 sequences are MNHNS and SASEGT. This CDR3 comprises 13 residues. With 6 bases clipped from V and 7 bases from J, the junction kept 1 base outside the gene matches. CDR3 amino acids: CASRLAGGNEQFF. In DNA form, the CDR3 reads TGTGCCAGCAGGCTAGCGGGGGGGAATGAGCAGTTCTTC.

The J gene is TRBJ2-7, the V gene TRBV5-6; the D is unclear. The V and J ends lost 3 bases and 7 bases respectively, with 23 bases between them. Germline CDR1 SGHDT, CDR2 YYEEEE. The CDR3 totals 16 residues. CDR3 nucleotide sequence: TGTGCCAGCAGCTCACTCACTACCCCCCGAAAAGGAGAGCAGTACTTC. Amino acids: CASSSLTTPRKGEQYF.

V gene TRBV10-3 combines with J gene TRBJ2-1; TRBD2 matches 9 bases. CDR3 length: 14 residues. V lost 8 bases, J lost 2 bases, and 4 bases stayed unmatched. Germline V gene data show CDR1 as ENHRY and CDR2 as SYGVKD. The CDR3 DNA is TGTGCCATCCAGAGCGGGGGGCCCTACAATGAGCAGTTCTTC. Amino acid sequence: CAIQSGGPYNEQFF.

J is TRBJ2-5 and V is TRBV30; possible D gene TRBD2, 6 bases. The CDR3 has 12 residues. The germline V gene encodes CDR1 GTSNPN and CDR2 SVGIG (reference sequence). Trimming removed 3 bases from V and 4 bases from J, with 9 bases in between. The DNA of the CDR3 is TGTGCCTGGAGACGCGGGGCAGAGACCCAGTACTTC. Translated, it gives CAWRRGAETQYF. Full variable domain (remainder filled in from reference TRBV30 and TRBJ2-5): SQTIHQWPATLVQPVGSPLSLECTVEGTSNPNLYWYRQAAGRGLQLLFYSVGIGQISSEVPQNLSASRPQDRQFILSSKKLLLSDSGFYLCAWRRGAETQYFGPGTRLLVL.

CDR3 sequence (DNA): TGTGCCAGCAGTTACCGACAGGGGGCCAAAAACATTCAGTACTTC. Translating gives CASSYRQGAKNIQYF. This chain joins TRBV6-5 and TRBJ2-4; 8 bases map to TRBD1. The V and J ends lost 2 bases and 1 base, in that order; junction bases with no gene match: 1. The CDR3 is 15 residues long. Per the germline V gene, CDR1 is MNHEY and CDR2 is SVGAGI.

The chain combines TRBV2 with TRBJ1-1; 8 nucleotides match TRBD1. The CDR3 consists of 12 residues. With V trimmed by 11 bases and J by 6 bases, 8 bases remained unmatched. Germline CDR1 reads SNHLY; CDR2 reads FYNNEI. The CDR3 reads CAVTGDSAEAFF. The CDR3 DNA reads TGTGCCGTGACAGGGGACTCGGCTGAAGCTTTCTTT.

This chain links TRBV5-1 with TRBJ1-1, with D perhaps matching TRBD1 (6 bases). Trimming stripped 3 bases from V and 1 base from J, with 10 bases between. CDR1 is SGHRS and CDR2 is YFSETQ in the germline V gene. This CDR3 has 14 residues. Here the CDR3 reads CASSYGTQNTEAFF. CDR3 bases: TGCGCCAGCAGCTATGGGACACAGAACACTGAAGCTTTCTTT.